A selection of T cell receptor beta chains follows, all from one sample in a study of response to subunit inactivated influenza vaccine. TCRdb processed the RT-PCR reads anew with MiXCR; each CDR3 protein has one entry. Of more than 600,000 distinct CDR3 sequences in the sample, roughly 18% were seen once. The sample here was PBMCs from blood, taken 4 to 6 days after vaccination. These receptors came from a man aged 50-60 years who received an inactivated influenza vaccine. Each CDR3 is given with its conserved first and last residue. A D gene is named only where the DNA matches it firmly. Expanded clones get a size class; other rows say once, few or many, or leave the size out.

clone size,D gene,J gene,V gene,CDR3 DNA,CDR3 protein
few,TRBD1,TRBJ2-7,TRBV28,TGTGCCAGCAGTTCGGGACAGAAATACGAGCAGTACTTC,CASSSGQKYEQYF
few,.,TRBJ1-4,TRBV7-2,TGTGCCAGCAGCTTAGTGGGAAGGCGCGAAAAACTGTTTTTT,CASSLVGRREKLFF
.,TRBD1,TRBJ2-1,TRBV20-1,TGCAGTGCTACCAGGGGGCGATATGAGCAGTTCTTC,CSATRGRYEQFF
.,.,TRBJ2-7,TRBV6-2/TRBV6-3,TGTGCCAGCACCAACGGGGCCAGGGGACGCGAGCAGTACTTC,CASTNGARGREQYF
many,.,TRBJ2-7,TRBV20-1,TGCAGTGCTAGAGATGCGGGCTACGAGCAGTACTTC,CSARDAGYEQYF
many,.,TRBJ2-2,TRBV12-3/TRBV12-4,TGTGCCAGCAGCCACGGTGGGGCCGGGGAGCTGTTTTTT,CASSHGGAGELFF
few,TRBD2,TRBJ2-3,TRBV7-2,TGTGCCAGCAGCCAAGCGGGGAGCACAGATACGCAGTATTTT,CASSQAGSTDTQYF
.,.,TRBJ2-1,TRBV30,TGTGCCTGGAGTGTACACCTCGCAAACCAGGACAAGGTCTTC,CAWSVHLANQDKVF
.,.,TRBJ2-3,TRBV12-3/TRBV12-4,TGTGCCAGCAGTTTACCCCGGGGAACGCAGTATTTT,CASSLPRGTQYF
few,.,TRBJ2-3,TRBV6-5,TGTGCCAGCAGTTACTCGACAGGTCCGCCCACAGATACGCAGTATTTT,CASSYSTGPPTDTQYF
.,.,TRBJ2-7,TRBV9,TGTGCCAGCAGCGTAGGGGCAGGGAACCACGAGCAGTACTTC,CASSVGAGNHEQYF
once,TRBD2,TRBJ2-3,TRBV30,TGTGCCTGGTCCCGGGGGGGGTGGACAGATACGCAGTATTTT,CAWSRGGWTDTQYF
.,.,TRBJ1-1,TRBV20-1,TGCAGTGCTAGGATAACAGCTAAAATTGAAGCTTTCTTT,CSARITAKIEAFF
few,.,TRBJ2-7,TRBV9,TGTGCCAGCAGCGTAGGGCTAGAGATCTACGAGCAGTACTTC,CASSVGLEIYEQYF
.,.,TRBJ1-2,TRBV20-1,TGCAGTGCCCAGCCCACAGTTAACTATGGCTACACCTTC,CSAQPTVNYGYTF
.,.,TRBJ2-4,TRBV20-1,TGCAGTGCAAATACAGGGCCGAACATTCAGTACTTC,CSANTGPNIQYF
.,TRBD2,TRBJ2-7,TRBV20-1,TGCAGTGCTAGAGCTCTAGCGGGAATAACCTACGAGCAGTACTTC,CSARALAGITYEQYF
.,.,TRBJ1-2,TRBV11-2,TGTGCCAGCAGCTTCTCGTACAGGGTCGGGCCGGGGAGCGGCTATGGCTACACCTTC,CASSFSYRVGPGSGYGYTF
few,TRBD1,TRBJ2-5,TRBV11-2,TGTGCCAGCAGCTCCTTTTTCCGGGACAGGGGGCGACGAGAGACCCAGTACTTC,CASSSFFRDRGRRETQYF
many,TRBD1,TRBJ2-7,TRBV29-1,TGCAGCGTTGTGGGGACAGGAGGGTCCTACGAGCAGTACTTC,CSVVGTGGSYEQYF
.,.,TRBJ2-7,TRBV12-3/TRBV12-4,TGTGCCAGCAGACGAGAGGGGGGCGCTACCTACGAGCAGTACTTC,CASRREGGATYEQYF
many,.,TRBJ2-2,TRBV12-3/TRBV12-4,TGTGCCAGCAGCCCTCTGGACCCGAACACCGGGGAGCTGTTTTTT,CASSPLDPNTGELFF
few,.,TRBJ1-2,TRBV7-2,TGTGCCAGCAGCCGACATGAGGTTGGCTATGGCTACACCTTC,CASSRHEVGYGYTF
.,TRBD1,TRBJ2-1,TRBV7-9,TGTGCCAGCAGCCCTAGGGGGACAGACTACAATGAGCAGTTCTTC,CASSPRGTDYNEQFF
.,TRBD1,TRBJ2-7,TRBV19,TGTGCCAGTAGTATGTGGGACAGGGACGGCGAGCAGTACTTC,CASSMWDRDGEQYF
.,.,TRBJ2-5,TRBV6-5,TGTGCCAGCAGTTACTTTGACAGGTACCAAGAGACCCAGTACTTC,CASSYFDRYQETQYF
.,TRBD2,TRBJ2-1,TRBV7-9,TGTGCCAGCAGCGGAGGGGGGCGGGGGGCCCCCTACAATGAGCAGTTCTTC,CASSGGGRGAPYNEQFF
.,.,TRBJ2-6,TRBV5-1,TGCGCCAGCAGCTTGCGGGGGCGCGGGACGTTTGGGGCCAACGTCCTGACTTTC,CASSLRGRGTFGANVLTF
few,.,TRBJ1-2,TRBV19,TGTGCCAGTAGGCGGACTAACTATGGCTACACCTTC,CASRRTNYGYTF
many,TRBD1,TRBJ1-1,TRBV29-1,TGCAGCGTGACAGGGCCGAACACTGAAGCTTTCTTT,CSVTGPNTEAFF
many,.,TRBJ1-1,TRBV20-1,TGCAGGGTGGACACCATGAACACTGAAGCTTTCTTT,CRVDTMNTEAFF
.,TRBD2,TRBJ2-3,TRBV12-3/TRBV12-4,TGTGCCAGCAGTTTCCGGCTAGCGGGCGGGGGAGATACGCAGTATTTT,CASSFRLAGGGDTQYF
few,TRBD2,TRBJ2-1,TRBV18,TGTGCCAGCTCACCAATATTGCCGGGAGGGGTACACAATGAGCAGTTCTTC,CASSPILPGGVHNEQFF
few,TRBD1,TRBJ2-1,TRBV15,TGTGCCACCAGCCGAAGGGGACAGCCCTCCAAGCAGTTCTTC,CATSRRGQPSKQFF
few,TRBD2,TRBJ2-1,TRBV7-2,TGTGCCAGCAGCTCGACCGGACTAGCAGGACATGAGCAGTTCTTC,CASSSTGLAGHEQFF
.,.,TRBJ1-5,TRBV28,TGTGCCAGCAGTTACAGGATGGGGCATCAGCCCCAGCATTTT,CASSYRMGHQPQHF